This T cell receptor (beta chain) came from a study of shared clonotypes between healthy human individuals. General study findings and limits: Sharing across four donors was highest in naive CD4 (approximately 5%) and lowest in memory CD8 (roughly 0.4%). The authors expected sequencing depth to affect clonotype sharing among donors. Unshared clonotypes carried lower generation probabilities than those common to all four donors.

CD45RO-negative cells were positively selected for CCR7, leaving out terminally differentiated effector memory CD45RA+ cells. Using immunoSEQ multiplex PCR, the repertoire was profiled, and TCRdb retains in-frame clones only, with some absent. Among around 1.9 million clones listed, 85% to 95% were seen once. Comment on this clone: Its antigen is as yet unknown.

This clonotype was sampled from a man between 18 and 29 years old in good health. Some clones in this sample may be carry-over from other donors' samples. Sequences were obtained from naive CD8+ T cells from PBMCs.

This CDR3 is CASSHLPLHEPSTDTQYF. Here the CDR3 DNA reads TGCGCCAGCAGCCACCTCCCGCTACACGAACCTAGCACAGATACGCAGTATTTT. The V and J genes are TRBV5-1 and TRBJ2-3; D remains unclear. The germline V gene has CDR1 SGHRS and CDR2 YFSETQ. The V and J ends lost 4 bases and 0 bases respectively, with 21 bases between them. This CDR3 is built from 18 residues.